Shown below are 4 T cell receptor beta chains from a single sample sequenced in a study of CD8+ T cells in alopecia areata. Investigators isolated RNA and reverse transcribed it into cDNA to act as the sequencing template. The data were produced by immunoSEQ multiplex PCR, yet TCRdb's version contains in-frame clones alone and is incomplete. The repertoire consists of around 160,000 clones, with more than 40% occurring once and the leading ten covering roughly 6.8%. Sequencing was done on a sample of CD4+ T cells sorted from blood. Every receptor here comes from a human donor with alopecia areata.

The chain couples TRBV5-4 to TRBJ2-1; D uncertain. CDR3 size: 13 residues. CDR1 is SGHNT and CDR2 is YYREEE in the germline V gene (reference sequence). V lost 4 bases and J 6 bases, leaving 11 bases between the germline ends. In nucleotides, the CDR3 is TGTGCCAGCAGCCCACCCAGTGGCAATGAGCAGTTCTTC. Translating it yields CASSPPSGNEQFF.

This clone was seen a few times. The chain carries TRBV23-1 and TRBJ2-4; D possibly corresponds to TRBD2 (5 bases). TRBV23-1 is classed as an ORF, of uncertain function. The CDR3 has 18 residues. Between the trimmed V and J ends, which lost 4 bases and 0 bases, there was a span of 19 bases. This CDR3 reads CASSLPPRRALAKNIQYF. CDR3 DNA sequence: TGCGCCAGCAGTCTACCCCCGAGGCGGGCGCTAGCCAAAAACATTCAGTACTTC.

The sample holds one count of this clone. The V and J genes are TRBV7-3 and TRBJ2-1; D remains ambiguous. Trimming took 2 bases from V and 6 from J, leaving 11 bases between them. CDR1 is SGHTA, CDR2 FQGTGA, per germline. The CDR3 loop spans 14 amino acids. CDR3 coding DNA: TGTGCCAGCAGCTTAGCCGCTACCTCCAATGAGCAGTTCTTC. Protein sequence: CASSLAATSNEQFF.

The chain has TRBV25-1 and TRBJ2-7; the D call may be TRBD1 or TRBD2 (5 bases each). Germline V gene sequence: CDR1 MGHDK, CDR2 SYGVNS. The CDR3 is 13 amino acids. The V end lost 6 bases, the J end lost 5 bases, and 14 bases lay between the germline ends. CDR3 amino acids: CASRKLRDDEQYF. The CDR3 DNA reads as TGTGCCAGCAGAAAGCTCAGGGACGACGAGCAGTACTTC.